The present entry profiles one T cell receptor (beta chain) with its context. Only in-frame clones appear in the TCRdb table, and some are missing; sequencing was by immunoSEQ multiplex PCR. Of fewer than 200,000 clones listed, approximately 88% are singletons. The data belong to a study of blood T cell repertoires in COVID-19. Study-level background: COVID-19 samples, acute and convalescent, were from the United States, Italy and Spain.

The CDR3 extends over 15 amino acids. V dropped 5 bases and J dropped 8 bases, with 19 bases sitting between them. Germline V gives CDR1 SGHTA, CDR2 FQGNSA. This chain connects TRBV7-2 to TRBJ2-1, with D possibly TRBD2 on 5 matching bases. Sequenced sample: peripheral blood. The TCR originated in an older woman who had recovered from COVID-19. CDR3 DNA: TGTGCCAGCAGCCGCCGAGCGGCGACGATGGATGAGCAGTTCTTC. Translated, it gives CASSRRAATMDEQFF.